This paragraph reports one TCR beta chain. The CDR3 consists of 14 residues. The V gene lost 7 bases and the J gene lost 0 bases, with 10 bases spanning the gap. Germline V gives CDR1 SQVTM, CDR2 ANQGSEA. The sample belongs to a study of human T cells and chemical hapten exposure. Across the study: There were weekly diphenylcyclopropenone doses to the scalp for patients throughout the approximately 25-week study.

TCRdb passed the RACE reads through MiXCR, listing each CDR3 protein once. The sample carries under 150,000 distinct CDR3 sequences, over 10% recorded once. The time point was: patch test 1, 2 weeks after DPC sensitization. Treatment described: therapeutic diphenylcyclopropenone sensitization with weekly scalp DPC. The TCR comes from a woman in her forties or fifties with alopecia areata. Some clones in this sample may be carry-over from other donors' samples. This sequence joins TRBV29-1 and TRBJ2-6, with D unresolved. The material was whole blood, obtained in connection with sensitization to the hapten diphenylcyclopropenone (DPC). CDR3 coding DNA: TGCAGCGCCGCACGAGACTCTGGGGCCAACGTCCTGACTTTC. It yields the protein CSAARDSGANVLTF.